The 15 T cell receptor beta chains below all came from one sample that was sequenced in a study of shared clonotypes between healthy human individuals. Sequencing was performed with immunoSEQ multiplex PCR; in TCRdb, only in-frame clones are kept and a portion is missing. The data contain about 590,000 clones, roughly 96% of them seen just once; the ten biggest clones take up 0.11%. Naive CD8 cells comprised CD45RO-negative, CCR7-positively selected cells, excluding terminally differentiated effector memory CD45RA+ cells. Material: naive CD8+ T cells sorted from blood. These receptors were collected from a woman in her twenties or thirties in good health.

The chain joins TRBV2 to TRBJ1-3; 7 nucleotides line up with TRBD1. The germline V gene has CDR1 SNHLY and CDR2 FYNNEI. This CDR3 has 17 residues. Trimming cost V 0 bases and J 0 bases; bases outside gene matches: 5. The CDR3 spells CASSEAVGQISGNTIYF. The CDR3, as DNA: TGTGCCAGCAGTGAAGCAGTGGGACAGATCTCTGGAAACACCATATATTTT.

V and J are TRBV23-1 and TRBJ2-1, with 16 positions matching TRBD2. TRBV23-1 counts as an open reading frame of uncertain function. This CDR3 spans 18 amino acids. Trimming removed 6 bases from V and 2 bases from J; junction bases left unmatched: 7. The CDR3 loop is CASRPTGTSGRAYNEQFF. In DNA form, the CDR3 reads TGCGCCAGCAGACCAACCGGGACTAGCGGGAGGGCCTACAATGAGCAGTTCTTC.

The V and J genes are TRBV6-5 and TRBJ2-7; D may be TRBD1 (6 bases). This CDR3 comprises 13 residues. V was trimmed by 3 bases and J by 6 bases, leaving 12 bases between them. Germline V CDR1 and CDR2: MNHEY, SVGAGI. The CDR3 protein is CASSYSAQGEQYF. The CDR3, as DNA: TGTGCCAGCAGTTATTCAGCACAGGGCGAGCAGTACTTC.

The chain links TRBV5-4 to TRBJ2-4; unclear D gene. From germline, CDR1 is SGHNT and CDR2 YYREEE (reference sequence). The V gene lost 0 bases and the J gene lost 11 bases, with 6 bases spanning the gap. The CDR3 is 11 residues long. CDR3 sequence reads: CASSLGSFQYF. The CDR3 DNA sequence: TGTGCCAGCAGCTTGGGTAGTTTTCAGTACTTC.

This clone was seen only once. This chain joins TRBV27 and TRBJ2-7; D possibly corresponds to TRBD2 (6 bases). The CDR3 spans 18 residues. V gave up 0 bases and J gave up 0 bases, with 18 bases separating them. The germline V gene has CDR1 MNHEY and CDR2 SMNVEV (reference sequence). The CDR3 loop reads CASSLSPSDSIPSYEQYF. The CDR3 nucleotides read TGTGCCAGCAGTTTATCGCCTAGCGACAGTATACCCTCCTACGAGCAGTACTTC.

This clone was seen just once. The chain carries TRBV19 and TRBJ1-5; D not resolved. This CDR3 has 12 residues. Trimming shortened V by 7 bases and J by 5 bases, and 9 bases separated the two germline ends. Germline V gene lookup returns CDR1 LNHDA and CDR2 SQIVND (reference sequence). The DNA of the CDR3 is TGTGCCAGTAAAGGAGGGTATCAGCCCCAGCATTTT. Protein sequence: CASKGGYQPQHF.

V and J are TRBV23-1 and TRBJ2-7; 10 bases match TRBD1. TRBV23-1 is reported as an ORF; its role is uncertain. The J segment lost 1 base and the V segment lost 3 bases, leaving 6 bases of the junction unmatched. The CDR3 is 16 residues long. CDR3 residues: CASSHPRDRGSYEQYF. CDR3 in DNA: TGCGCCAGCAGTCATCCCCGGGACAGGGGATCCTACGAGCAGTACTTC.

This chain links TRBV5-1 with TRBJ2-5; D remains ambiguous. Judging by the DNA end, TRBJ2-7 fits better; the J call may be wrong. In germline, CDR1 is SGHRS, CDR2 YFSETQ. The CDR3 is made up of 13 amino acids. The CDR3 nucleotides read TGCGCCAGCAGCCGTACACAGCACGGCGAGCAGTACTTC. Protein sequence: CASSRTQHGEQYF.

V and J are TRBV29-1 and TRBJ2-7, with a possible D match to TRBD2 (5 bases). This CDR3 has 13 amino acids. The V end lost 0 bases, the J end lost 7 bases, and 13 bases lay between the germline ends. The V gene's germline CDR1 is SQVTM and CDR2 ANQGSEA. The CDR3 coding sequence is TGCAGCGTTGAAGATCCCACTAGAATGGAGCAGTACTTC. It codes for CSVEDPTRMEQYF.

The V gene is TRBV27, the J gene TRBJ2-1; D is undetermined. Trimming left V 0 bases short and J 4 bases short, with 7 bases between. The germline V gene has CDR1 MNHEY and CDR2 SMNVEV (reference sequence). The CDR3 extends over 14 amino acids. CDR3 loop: CASSLSGMYNEQFF. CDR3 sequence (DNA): TGTGCCAGCAGTTTATCTGGGATGTACAATGAGCAGTTCTTC.

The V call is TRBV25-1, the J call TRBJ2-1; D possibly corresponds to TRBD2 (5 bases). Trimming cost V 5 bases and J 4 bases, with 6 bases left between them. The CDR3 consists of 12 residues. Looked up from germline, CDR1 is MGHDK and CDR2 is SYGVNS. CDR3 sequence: CASSRGYNEQFF. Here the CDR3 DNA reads TGTGCCAGCAGTCGGGGATACAATGAGCAGTTCTTC.

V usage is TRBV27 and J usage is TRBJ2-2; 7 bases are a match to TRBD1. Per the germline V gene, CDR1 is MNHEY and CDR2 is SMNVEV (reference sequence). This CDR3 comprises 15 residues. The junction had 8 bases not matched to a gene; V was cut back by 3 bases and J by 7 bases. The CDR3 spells CASSLHRGLGGELFF. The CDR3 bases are TGTGCCAGCAGTTTGCACAGGGGTTTAGGCGGGGAGCTGTTTTTT.

The CDR3: CASSEGQGAFYEQYF. Written as DNA, the CDR3 is TGTGCCAGCAGTGAAGGACAGGGGGCTTTCTACGAGCAGTACTTC. This chain joins TRBV6-1 and TRBJ2-7; TRBD1 matches at 10 bases. The ends lost 1 base at V and 3 bases at J; junction bases unmatched: 3. CDR1 and CDR2 from the germline V gene are MNHNS and SASEGT. The CDR3 is 15 amino acids.

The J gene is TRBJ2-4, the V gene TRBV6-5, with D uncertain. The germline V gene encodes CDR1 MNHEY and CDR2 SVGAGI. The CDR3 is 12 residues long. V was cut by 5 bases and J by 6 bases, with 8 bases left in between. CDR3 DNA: TGTGCCAGCAGTGCTTTAGGAAACATTCAGTACTTC. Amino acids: CASSALGNIQYF.

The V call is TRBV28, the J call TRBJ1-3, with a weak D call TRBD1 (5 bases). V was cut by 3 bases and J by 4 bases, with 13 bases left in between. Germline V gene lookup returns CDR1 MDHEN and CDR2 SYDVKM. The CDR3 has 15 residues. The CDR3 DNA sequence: TGTGCCAGCAGTTTGGGGCAGGGACGAGGAAACACCATATATTTT. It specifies CASSLGQGRGNTIYF.